This T cell receptor (beta chain) appears in the sequencing data of a study of blood T cell repertoires in COVID-19. As for the study in general: T cells, B-cell-depleted T cells, or PBMCs supplied cDNA or gDNA.

Measured with immunoSEQ multiplex PCR; TCRdb has only the in-frame clones, and not every one. The table records a few hundred thousand clones, about 80% of them present only once. Germline V lookup: CDR1 LNHDA, CDR2 SQIVND (reference sequence). The CDR3 covers 13 residues. V shed 8 bases, J shed 3 bases, and the junction held 3 bases outside the gene matches. The TCR was taken from an older woman with acute or convalescent COVID-19. The specimen sequenced was peripheral blood. The J gene is TRBJ1-4, the V gene TRBV19, with 7 bases identical to TRBD1. Here the CDR3 DNA reads TGTGCCAGTTTCGGGACAGCTAATGAAAAACTGTTTTTT. Protein product: CASFGTANEKLFF. Variable domain in full (rest from reference TRBV19 and TRBJ1-4): DGGITQSPKYLFRKEGQNVTLSCEQNLNHDAMYWYRQDPGQGLRLIYYSQIVNDFQKGDIAEGYSVSREKKESFPLTVTSAQKNPTAFYLCASFGTANEKLFFGSGTQLSVL.